Given below is one T cell receptor (beta chain) in context. This clonotype was seen a few times. What antigen it recognizes has not been identified. No base quality information exists; no much larger clone differs at one position. The V end loses 0 bases and the J end loses 5 bases, and a stretch of 16 bases separates them. The germline V gene (reference sequence) yields LNHNV for CDR1 and YYDKDF for CDR2. The CDR3, from cysteine to phenylalanine, totals 17 residues. Only CDR3 DNA is held: 51 bases, read in frame from base 1. The library was built by means of PCR. TCR sequencing of DNA from cultured CD4+ T cells used the Oncomine TCR Beta short-read assay at the Johns Hopkins FTIC core. The QIAamp micro DNA kit was used to extract genomic DNA from the cultured CD4+ T cells. Oncomine TCR Beta libraries from cultured CD4+ T cells were pooled using unique dual indexes and sequenced on an Illumina iSeq 100. As for how the authors treated the data: Non-productive sequences were removed, and CDR3s that did not start with C, did not end with F or W, or were shorter than 7 amino acids were discarded. Antigen-specific clonotypes were identified with the MANAFEST web application by comparing peptide-stimulated wells with reference and other culture wells. For a clone to be called positive, the clone needed an FDR below 0.05, an odds ratio above 5, and a productive frequency above 0.1% in at least two of three replicate wells. A clonotype was classed as cross-reactive if the clonotype showed significant expansion both in SARS-CoV-2 spike wells and in at least one common cold coronavirus spike condition. CDR3 homology was assessed with Levenshtein distances (stringdist) and unrooted phylogenetic trees (ape) in R version 3.6.1. TCRdb applied fastp at Q25 and MiXCR to the public reads, then kept only in-frame beta chains. Merged by CDR3 protein, the rows form single entries marked with the most common genes and DNA. The V and J calls were determined by TCRdb, not by the authors. The sample table holds about 12,000 distinct CDR3 sequences, of which roughly 43% were seen once. The ten largest clones take up 21% of the sample.

The sample comes from a study of vaccination and CD4 T cells after COVID-19 (dated by TCRdb to 2021 to 2024). About the investigation overall: Convalescent patients had a positive SARS-CoV-2 result on nasal swab PCR, and of these patients, several had mild disease and one had severe disease. The time from the second vaccine dose to post-vaccine blood sampling had a median of roughly 72 days and ranged from roughly 13 to 241 days. Post-COVID blood samples were collected from convalescent patients a median of around 96 days after diagnosis, with a range of roughly 30 to 170 days. Six males and four females were included in the convalescent cohort, with two Hispanic individuals, seven Caucasians, two Asians and one multiracial person represented. Control cultures used a CEFX viral epitope pool as positive control, an HIV-1 Nef peptide pool as negative control, or no peptide. Each participant got two doses of either the Pfizer-BioNTech BNT162b2 vaccine (n=8) or the Moderna mRNA-1273 vaccine (n=2). Culture stimuli were overlapping spike peptide pools from SARS-CoV-2 and from the common cold coronaviruses HCoV-NL63, HCoV-OC43 and HCoV-229E. The spike-specific CD4+ TCR repertoire was compared before and after mRNA vaccination in 10 COVID-19 convalescent patients and a few infection-naive healthy vaccine recipients.

The intended sense of this specimen's treatment or condition label: approximately nine-day PBMC culture with coronavirus spike peptide pools or control peptides (ViraFEST assay). The ViraFEST assay was used in the study, in which antigen-specific T cells were expanded with peptide pools and expanded clonotypes were subsequently identified by TCR sequencing. The convalescent patients' positive SARS-CoV-2 PCR tests were from March to December 2020, which was before the Alpha, Beta and Delta variants emerged in the United States. Approximately 2.1 million PBMCs per well were cultured in IMDM with roughly 5% human AB serum and 8.5 to 10 IU/ml IL-2, plus 10 ug/ml peptide pools. Half of the culture medium was replaced with fresh IL-2-containing medium on days 3 and 7. CD4+ T cells were isolated after around 9 days of culture through negative selection using the EasySep CD4+ T cell isolation kit. Ficoll-Paque Plus gradient centrifugation was used to isolate PBMCs from whole blood, and the isolated PBMCs were then either used fresh or cryopreserved at -140C. Culture conditions were generally each tested in triplicate wells.

What the work shows at the level of the full study, not this receptor alone: Although the median number of SARS-CoV-2-reactive clonotypes went up from more than 20 after infection to 35 to 40 after vaccination, the increase was not significant. Of the vaccine-specific clones found in convalescent patients, nearly all (304 of 307) were mono-reactive for SARS-CoV-2 spike instead of being cross-reactive with common cold coronaviruses. Among convalescent patients, a median about 87% of the SARS-CoV-2-reactive clones seen after vaccination appeared only after vaccination, which suggests priming specific to the vaccine. Relatively few convalescent patients were included in the study, and early timepoints after natural infection were not analyzed.

The rearranged chain carries TRBV15 and TRBJ2-2; D gene: possibly TRBD1, on 5 matching bases. The sequence derives from a human donor who had recovered from COVID-19. Material: CD4+ T cells from blood, cultured in vitro. The CDR3 region reads CATSRDLAPKGTGELFF. At the DNA level, the sequence is TGTGCCACCAGCAGAGATCTGGCCCCGAAGGGGACCGGGGAGCTGTTTTTT.